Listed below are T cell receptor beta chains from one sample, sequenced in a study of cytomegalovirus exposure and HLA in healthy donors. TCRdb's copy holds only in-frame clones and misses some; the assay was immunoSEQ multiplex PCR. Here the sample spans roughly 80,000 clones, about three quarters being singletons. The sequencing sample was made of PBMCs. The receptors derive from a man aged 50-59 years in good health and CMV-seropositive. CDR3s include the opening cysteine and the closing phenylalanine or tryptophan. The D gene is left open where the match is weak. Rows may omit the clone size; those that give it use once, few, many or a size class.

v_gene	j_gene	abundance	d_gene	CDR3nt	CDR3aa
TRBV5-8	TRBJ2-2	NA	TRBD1	TGTGCCAGCAGCTGGGACAGGGCGAACACCGGGGAGCTGTTTTTT	CASSWDRANTGELFF
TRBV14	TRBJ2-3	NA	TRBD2	TGTGCCACCTCGGGACTAGTAACAGATACGCAGTATTTT	CATSGLVTDTQYF
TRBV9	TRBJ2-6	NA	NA	TGTGCCAGCAGCGTAGTGGCCAGCTCTGGGGCCAACGTCCTGACTTTC	CASSVVASSGANVLTF
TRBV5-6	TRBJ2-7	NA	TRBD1	TGTGCCAGCAGCTTGGGCGGGACAGGGGGCCGCTACGAGCAGTACTTC	CASSLGGTGGRYEQYF
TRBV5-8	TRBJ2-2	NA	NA	TGTGCCAGCAGCGCGGGGACAGAACTAGGTACCGGGGAGCTGTTTTTT	CASSAGTELGTGELFF
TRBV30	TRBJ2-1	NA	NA	TGTGCCTGGAGTACGGGGGTGGGCTACAATGAGCAGTTCTTC	CAWSTGVGYNEQFF
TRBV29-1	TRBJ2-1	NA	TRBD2	TGCAGCGTTCCGACTAGCGGGAGCGTCAATGAGCAGTTCTTC	CSVPTSGSVNEQFF
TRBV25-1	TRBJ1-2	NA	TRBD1	TGTGCCAGCAGTGAGGCAGGGGGTTGGGGTTATCGAGGCTACACCTTC	CASSEAGGWGYRGYTF
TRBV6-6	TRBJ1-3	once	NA	TGTGCAAGCGAGGCTGGAAACACCATATATTTT	CASEAGNTIYF
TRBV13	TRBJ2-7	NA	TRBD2	TGTGCCAGCAGCTTAAATAGCGGGACAACCTACGAGCAGTACTTC	CASSLNSGTTYEQYF
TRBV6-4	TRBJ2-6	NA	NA	TGTGCCAGCGGTGACACAGGTTCTGGGGCCAACGGCCTGACTTTC	CASGDTGSGANGLTF
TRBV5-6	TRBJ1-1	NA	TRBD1	TGTGCCAGCAGCCCCGACAGGGCGCCGAACACTGAAGCTTTCTTT	CASSPDRAPNTEAFF
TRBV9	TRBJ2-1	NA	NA	TGTGCCAGCAGCGTAGATGGCACCTCCTACAATGAGCAGTTCTTC	CASSVDGTSYNEQFF
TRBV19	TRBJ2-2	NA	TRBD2	TGTGCCAGTAGTCCCCACCGTAGCGGGAGGTCAGGGAACACCGGGGAGCTGTTTTTT	CASSPHRSGRSGNTGELFF
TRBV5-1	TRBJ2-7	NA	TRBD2	TGCGCCAGCAGCATCTCTAGCGGGCCATCCTACGAGCAGTACTTC	CASSISSGPSYEQYF
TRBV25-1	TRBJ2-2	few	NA	TGTGCCAGCTCAGTAGAGGGTCGAGACACCGGGGAGCTGTTTTTT	CASSVEGRDTGELFF
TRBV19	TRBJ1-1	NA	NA	TGTGCCAGTAGTAGTACTCAAGAGAACACTGAAGCTTTCTTT	CASSSTQENTEAFF
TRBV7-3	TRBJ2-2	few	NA	TGTGCCAGCAGCTTAAACGTTCAAGGCCTAGCCTCCGGGGAGCTGTTTTTT	CASSLNVQGLASGELFF
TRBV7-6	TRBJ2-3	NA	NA	TGTGCCAGCAGCCGAATGACTGAAGGTATAGATACGCAGTATTTT	CASSRMTEGIDTQYF
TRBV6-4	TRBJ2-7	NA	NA	TGTGCCAGCAACCAAATGGAGGGAGAGGCGTCCTACGAGCAGTACTTC	CASNQMEGEASYEQYF
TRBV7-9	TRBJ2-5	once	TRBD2	TGTGCCAGCAGCTTAATCTCGGACGGGAGGCCGCGGGAGACCCAGTACTTC	CASSLISDGRPRETQYF
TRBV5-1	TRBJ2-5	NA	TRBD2	TGCGCCAGCAGCTTCACTAGCGGAGCCCAAGAGACCCAGTACTTC	CASSFTSGAQETQYF
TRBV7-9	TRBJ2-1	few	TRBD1	TGTTCCAGCAGCTCCCCGGTCGGTCGGGGACAGGGGGGTTACAATGAGCAGTTCTTC	CSSSSPVGRGQGGYNEQFF
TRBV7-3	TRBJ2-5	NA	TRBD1	TGTGCCAGCAGCTTCATGGGGACAGGGAGGGAGACCCAGTACTTC	CASSFMGTGRETQYF
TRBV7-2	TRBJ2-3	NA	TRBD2	TGTGCCAGCAGCTTAGCGGGAGGGATCACAGATACGCAGTATTTT	CASSLAGGITDTQYF
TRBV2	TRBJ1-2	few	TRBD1	TGTGCCAAAAAAGGACAGGGGTTTTATGGCTACACCTTC	CAKKGQGFYGYTF
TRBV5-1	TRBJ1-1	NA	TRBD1	TGCGCCAGCAGCTTCGTCCCCCTCCGGGACAGGGGTGAAGCTTTCTTT	CASSFVPLRDRGEAFF
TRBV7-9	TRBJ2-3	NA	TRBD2	TGTTCCAGCAGCTTAGGGCGGGAGGGGCGCACAGATACGCAGTATTTT	CSSSLGREGRTDTQYF
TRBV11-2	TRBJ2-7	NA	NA	TGTGCCAGCAGCCCATATAAACAGGTCTACGAGCAGTACTTC	CASSPYKQVYEQYF
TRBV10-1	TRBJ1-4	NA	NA	TGCGCCAGCAGTGAGTCGAGGGCAGGCGGGGAAAAACTGTTTTTT	CASSESRAGGEKLFF
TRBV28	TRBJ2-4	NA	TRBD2	TGTGCCAGCAGTTTATTACTAGCGGGATTAGCCAAAAACATTCAGTACTTC	CASSLLLAGLAKNIQYF